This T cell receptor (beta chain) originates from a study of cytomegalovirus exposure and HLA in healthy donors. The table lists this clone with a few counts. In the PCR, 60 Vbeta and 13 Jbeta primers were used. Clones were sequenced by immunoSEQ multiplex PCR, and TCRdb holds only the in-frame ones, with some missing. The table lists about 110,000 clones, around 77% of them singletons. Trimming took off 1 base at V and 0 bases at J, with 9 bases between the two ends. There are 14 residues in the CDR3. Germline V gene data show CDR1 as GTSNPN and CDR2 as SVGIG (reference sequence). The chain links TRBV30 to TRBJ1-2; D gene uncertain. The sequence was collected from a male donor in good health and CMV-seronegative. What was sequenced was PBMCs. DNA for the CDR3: TGTGCCTGGAGTGGAACGGTAGCTAACTATGGCTACACCTTC. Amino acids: CAWSGTVANYGYTF.